These 30 T cell receptor beta chains were all obtained from the same sample, sequenced in a study of cytomegalovirus exposure and HLA in healthy donors. With 60 Vbeta and 13 Jbeta primers, the PCR was carried out. Profiling relied on immunoSEQ multiplex PCR, and the TCRdb table lists in-frame clones only, not all of them. The data show 30,000 to 45,000 clones, with more than 80% seen just once and about 10% held by the top ten. The sequenced sample consisted of PBMCs. These TCRs come from a middle-aged woman in good health and CMV-seropositive.

CDR3 region: CASSRGNEQFF. Written as DNA, the CDR3 is TGTGCCAGCAGCCGGGGAAATGAGCAGTTCTTC. The chain links TRBV7-2 to TRBJ2-1; D is perhaps TRBD2 (5 bases). This CDR3 spans 11 amino acids. Per the germline V gene, CDR1 is SGHTA and CDR2 is FQGNSA. V was trimmed by 5 bases and J by 7 bases, leaving 6 bases between them.

This clone occurred once. The rearrangement joins TRBV7-2 to TRBJ1-2; no reliable D call. Germline values: CDR1 SGHTA, CDR2 FQGNSA. The length of the CDR3 is 16 residues. Deletions cut 5 bases from V and 4 bases from J, with 20 bases between. The CDR3 region is CASSLRRAGVSYGYTF. The CDR3 nucleotides are TGTGCCAGCAGCCTCCGGAGGGCTGGAGTTAGCTATGGCTACACCTTC.

The chain carries TRBV6-5 and TRBJ2-7; D is possibly TRBD1 (6 bases). Trimming pared 4 bases from V and 3 bases from J, leaving 13 bases between. Germline V gene lookup returns CDR1 MNHEY and CDR2 SVGAGI. This CDR3 contains 14 residues. Here the CDR3 reads CASSSFGQSYEQYF. For the CDR3, the DNA is TGTGCCAGCAGTTCCTTTGGACAGAGCTACGAGCAGTACTTC.

V is TRBV6-4 and J is TRBJ1-2; weak D call: TRBD1 (6 bases). This CDR3 has 14 amino acids. Between the trimmed V and J ends, which lost 2 bases and 8 bases, there was a span of 15 bases. CDR1 is MRHNA, CDR2 SNTAGT, per germline. CDR3 sequence reads: CASSDGQRMGGYTF. In nucleotides, the CDR3 is TGTGCCAGCAGTGACGGACAGCGGATGGGCGGCTACACCTTC.

The V call is TRBV6-5, the J call TRBJ1-6; weak D call: TRBD1 (5 bases). V lost 2 bases to trimming and J lost 6 bases, with 11 bases between them. Germline V CDR1 and CDR2: MNHEY, SVGAGI. The length of the CDR3 is 15 residues. The CDR3 protein is CASSYGGNGNSPLHF. Written as DNA, the CDR3 is TGTGCCAGCAGTTACGGGGGGAATGGTAATTCACCCCTCCACTTT.

This chain uses TRBV9 with TRBJ1-6; 9 bases agree with TRBD1. This CDR3 is built from 17 residues. Per germline, CDR1 SGDLS and CDR2 YYNGEE. V gave up 3 bases and J gave up 0 bases; unmatched junction bases: 4. The CDR3 DNA sequence: TGTGCCAGCAGCGCCCCGACAGGGGGCTCCTATAATTCACCCCTCCACTTT. This gives the protein CASSAPTGGSYNSPLHF. The full variable domain, rest sourced from reference TRBV9 and TRBJ1-6, is DSGVTQTPKHLITATGQRVTLRCSPRSGDLSVYWYQQSLDQGLQFLIQYYNGEERAKGNILERFSAQQFPDLHSELNLSSLELGDSALYFCASSAPTGGSYNSPLHFGNGTRLTVT.

V gene TRBV27 combines with J gene TRBJ2-1; D perhaps matches TRBD2 (6 bases). Between the trimmed V and J ends, which lost 6 bases and 12 bases, there was a span of 12 bases. This CDR3 is built from 11 residues. Germline CDR1 MNHEY, CDR2 SMNVEV (reference sequence). CDR3 bases: TGTGCCAGCAGCTGGGGGGAAAGGCAGTTCTTC. Translated: CASSWGERQFF.

This sequence joins TRBV29-1 and TRBJ1-2; D not resolved. This CDR3 spans 14 amino acids. The ends were cut back, 0 bases at V and 5 bases at J, with 13 bases in the middle. The germline V gene has CDR1 SQVTM and CDR2 ANQGSEA. In nucleotides, the CDR3 is TGCAGCGTTGAAGAGGTTACTAACTCTTATGGCTACACCTTC. Protein: CSVEEVTNSYGYTF.

V is TRBV19 and J is TRBJ2-7; tentatively, D is TRBD1 (6 bases). This CDR3 spans 14 amino acids. V was trimmed by 3 bases and J by 2 bases, leaving 11 bases between them. Looked up from germline, CDR1 is LNHDA and CDR2 is SQIVND (reference sequence). The CDR3 sequence is CASSMTGGPYEQYF. The DNA for the CDR3 is TGTGCCAGTAGTATGACAGGTGGACCCTACGAGCAGTACTTC.

This clone is a singleton in its sample. The chain employs TRBV7-8 and TRBJ1-1; 9 bases match TRBD1. Germline CDR1 and CDR2: SGHVS and FQNEAQ. V trimming: 1 base; J trimming: 4 bases; junction bases outside the gene matches: 13. The CDR3 is 18 amino acids. In nucleotides, the CDR3 is TGTGCCAGCAGCTTAGAATGGACAGGGGATTGGAGGACCACTGAAGCTTTCTTT. Residues: CASSLEWTGDWRTTEAFF.

The genes are TRBV5-6 and TRBJ1-2, with TRBD1 matching 8 bases. Germline V gives CDR1 SGHDT, CDR2 YYEEEE. This CDR3 has 12 residues. V gave up 4 bases and J gave up 8 bases; unmatched junction bases: 4. CDR3 sequence: CASSPTGVGYTF. The DNA for the CDR3 is TGTGCCAGCAGCCCGACAGGGGTAGGCTACACCTTC.

CDR3 DNA sequence: TGTGCCAGCAGTTCCGACGTGAGTCAGGGGTTTGGCTACACCTTC. Amino acid sequence: CASSSDVSQGFGYTF. J is TRBJ1-2 and V is TRBV28, with D perhaps matching TRBD1 (6 bases). The CDR3 is made up of 15 amino acids. Germline V gene sequence: CDR1 MDHEN, CDR2 SYDVKM. V gave up 4 bases and J gave up 7 bases, with 19 bases separating them.

V and J are TRBV4-3 and TRBJ2-7, with D possibly being TRBD1 (5 bases). The CDR3 consists of 18 residues. CDR1 and CDR2 from the germline V gene are LGHNA and YSLEER. V was shortened by 1 base and J by 3 bases, with 22 bases between the two germline ends. CDR3 bases: TGCGCCAGCAGCCAAGCCCCACCCGTAGACAGCTTCGGCTACGAGCAGTACTTC. Translation gives CASSQAPPVDSFGYEQYF.

This clone was recorded only once. The rearrangement links TRBV5-4 to TRBJ2-5; 7 bases match TRBD1. This CDR3 comprises 14 residues. In germline, CDR1 is SGHNT, CDR2 YYREEE (reference sequence). Germline trimming cut 2 bases from V and 1 base from J; bases unmatched to any gene: 2. CDR3 region: CASSLQGSQETQYF. Here the CDR3 DNA reads TGTGCCAGCAGCTTACAGGGGTCCCAAGAGACCCAGTACTTC.

The chain has TRBV5-1 and TRBJ2-3; maybe TRBD1 (5 bases). This CDR3 spans 13 amino acids. Germline V gene lookup returns CDR1 SGHRS and CDR2 YFSETQ. Trimming took off 4 bases at V and 5 bases at J, with 11 bases between the two ends. The CDR3 coding sequence is TGCGCCAGCAGCAAACAGGTCGGAGATACGCAGTATTTT. This translates into CASSKQVGDTQYF.

The rearrangement links TRBV6-5 to TRBJ1-2; the D is unclear. V was trimmed by 5 bases and J by 3 bases, leaving 10 bases between them. Germline V gene data show CDR1 as MNHEY and CDR2 as SVGAGI. The CDR3 spans 13 residues. The CDR3 is CASSGDTHYGYTF. In DNA form, the CDR3 reads TGTGCCAGCAGTGGCGACACCCACTATGGCTACACCTTC.

The chain carries TRBV19 and TRBJ2-2; TRBD1 matches 7 bases. CDR3 size: 15 residues. The V and J ends lost 6 bases and 4 bases, in that order; junction bases with no gene match: 8. CDR1 and CDR2 (germline): LNHDA, SQIVND (reference sequence). The CDR3 bases are TGTGCCAGTAGCACAGGGGTGAGGGGCACCGGGGAGCTGTTTTTT. Its translation: CASSTGVRGTGELFF.

The rearrangement links TRBV6-6 to TRBJ1-2; tentative D call: TRBD1 (6 bases). CDR1 and CDR2 from the germline V gene are MNHNY and SVGAGI (reference sequence). The germline V and J ends were trimmed by 5 bases and 3 bases, with 10 bases remaining between them. The CDR3 runs to 13 residues. The CDR3 DNA sequence: TGTGCCAGCAGTAACGGACAGCACTATGGCTACACCTTC. Its protein product is CASSNGQHYGYTF.

V and J are TRBV10-1 and TRBJ2-1; 9 bases are a match to TRBD2. The ends lost 11 bases at V and 5 bases at J; junction bases unmatched: 10. Per the germline V gene, CDR1 is WNHNN and CDR2 is SYGVQD (reference sequence). The CDR3 consists of 14 residues. As DNA, the CDR3 is TGCGCCGAGGACGCCAGCGGGGGGAACAATGAGCAGTTCTTC. Translating gives CAEDASGGNNEQFF.

This chain connects TRBV19 to TRBJ2-3; 14 bases map to TRBD2. From germline, CDR1 is LNHDA and CDR2 SQIVND (reference sequence). This CDR3 has 19 amino acids. Losses at the gene ends were 5 bases for V and 1 base for J; bases not matched to a gene: 11. DNA for the CDR3: TGTGCCAGTAGTGGGACTAGCGGGGGCGCCATTAGGGGCACAGATACGCAGTATTTT. This sequence encodes CASSGTSGGAIRGTDTQYF.

This clone was observed a single time. This sequence joins TRBV25-1 and TRBJ2-2; possibly TRBD2 for D (5 bases). Trimming took 6 bases from V and 4 from J, leaving 15 bases between them. Germline V lookup: CDR1 MGHDK, CDR2 SYGVNS. This CDR3 is 15 amino acids long. The CDR3 DNA reads as TGTGCCAGCAGCGGAACGCTAGCTGCCACCGGGGAGCTGTTTTTT. This translates into CASSGTLAATGELFF.

A few counts support this clone. V usage is TRBV9 and J usage is TRBJ1-2; TRBD1 might be the D (5 bases). This CDR3 is 13 amino acids long. The V gene's germline CDR1 is SGDLS and CDR2 YYNGEE. V lost 4 bases to trimming and J lost 14 bases, with 21 bases between them. This CDR3 is CASSSRPSEGATF. The CDR3 region has the DNA TGTGCCAGCAGCTCCCGACCGAGTGAAGGGGCTACCTTC. Based on the CDR3 plus reference TRBV9 and TRBJ1-2, the full variable domain is DSGVTQTPKHLITATGQRVTLRCSPRSGDLSVYWYQQSLDQGLQFLIQYYNGEERAKGNILERFSAQQFPDLHSELNLSSLELGDSALYFCASSSRPSEGATFGSGTRLTVV.

The chain combines TRBV6-4 with TRBJ1-4, with 9 bases fitting TRBD1. Germline V gene data show CDR1 as MRHNA and CDR2 as SNTAGT. J gave up 5 bases and V 6 bases, and 4 bases lay outside the gene matches. CDR3 size: 14 residues. The CDR3 sequence: CASSPGQGNEKLFF. The CDR3 bases are TGTGCCAGCAGCCCGGGACAGGGAAATGAAAAACTGTTTTTT.

V usage is TRBV28 and J usage is TRBJ1-5, with 12 bases aligning to TRBD1. Germline loops: CDR1 MDHEN, CDR2 SYDVKM. The V segment lost 4 bases and the J segment 4 bases; nucleotides outside the gene matches: 2. The CDR3 covers 15 residues. CDR3 residues: CASSWGQGANQPQHF. The CDR3 DNA reads TGTGCCAGCAGTTGGGGACAGGGGGCAAATCAGCCCCAGCATTTT.

The J gene is TRBJ1-1, the V gene TRBV5-4; tentatively, D is TRBD1 (5 bases). CDR3 length equals 12 residues. The germline gives CDR1 SGHNT, CDR2 YYREEE (reference sequence). V was cut by 10 bases and J by 5 bases, with 15 bases left in between. CDR3 sequence: CALGEGSTEAFF. CDR3 coding DNA: TGTGCCCTAGGGGAGGGGAGTACTGAAGCTTTCTTT.

The CDR3 protein is CASRYGTGAEAFF. CDR3 DNA: TGTGCCAGCAGGTACGGGACAGGGGCTGAAGCTTTCTTT. J is TRBJ1-1 and V is TRBV25-1; 10 positions match TRBD1. From germline, CDR1 is MGHDK and CDR2 SYGVNS. The CDR3 length is 13 residues. J lost 6 bases, V lost 6 bases, and 4 bases had no gene match. Together with reference TRBV25-1 and TRBJ1-1, the CDR3 gives the full variable domain: EADIYQTPRYLVIGTGKKITLECSQTMGHDKMYWYQQDPGMELHLIHYSYGVNSTEKGDLSSESTVSRIRTEHFPLTLESARPSHTSQYLCASRYGTGAEAFFGQGTRLTVV.

V is TRBV6-1 and J is TRBJ1-5; 11 bases are a match to TRBD1. V gave up 7 bases and J gave up 6 bases; unmatched junction bases: 2. This CDR3 has 13 amino acids. CDR1 and CDR2 (germline): MNHNS, SASEGT. CDR3: CASKGQGGQPQHF. CDR3 nucleotides: TGTGCCAGCAAGGGACAGGGGGGTCAGCCCCAGCATTTT.

V is TRBV7-8 and J is TRBJ1-2; D not certain. V was shortened by 3 bases and J by 2 bases, with 13 bases between the two germline ends. The CDR3 is made up of 15 amino acids. Germline assignment: CDR1 SGHVS and CDR2 FQNEAQ. CDR3 loop: CASSFTPPENYGYTF. As DNA, the CDR3 is TGTGCCAGCAGCTTTACCCCCCCCGAGAACTATGGCTACACCTTC.

The sample holds a few counts of this clone. This chain's CDR3 is CASSPVDRGEQPQHF. The CDR3 nucleotides are TGTGCCAGCAGCCCAGTCGACAGGGGGGAGCAGCCCCAGCATTTT. This rearrangement joins TRBV7-9 to TRBJ1-5; 9 nucleotides match TRBD1. The V segment lost 5 bases and the J segment 7 bases; nucleotides outside the gene matches: 9. This CDR3 contains 15 residues. Germline V gene sequence: CDR1 SEHNR, CDR2 FQNEAQ (reference sequence).

About this clone: A read error may produce the germline difference seen at one junction end. The rearrangement uses TRBV7-9 and TRBJ1-1; D unresolved. Germline CDR1 SEHNR, CDR2 FQNEAQ (reference sequence). This CDR3 is built from 12 residues. DNA of the CDR3: TGTTCCAGCAGCTTACTCGGAGCTGAAGCTTTCTTT. It translates to CSSSLLGAEAFF.